What follows is one T cell receptor (beta chain) and its context. Its antigen is currently unknown. The CDR3 length is 11 residues. V was clipped by 4 bases and J by 5 bases, with 5 bases between them. CDR1 is SNHLY and CDR2 is FYNNEI in the germline V gene. These data are taken from a study of early T cells in non-severe SARS-CoV-2 infection. Looking at the study overall: With bulk RNA from unsorted whole blood as input, sequencing yielded unpaired chains.

In the library, individual cDNA molecules carried attached unique molecular identifiers. TCRdb reanalysed the 5' RACE reads using MiXCR and keeps one entry per CDR3 protein. The table lists about 52,000 distinct CDR3 sequences, about 8.2% of them singletons, with over 8% in the top ten. Study outcomes and limitations: CD4 and private specificities were missed by VDJdb matching, which favored anti-spike CD8 responses.

The V and J genes are TRBV2 and TRBJ1-1; D is undetermined. The receptor comes from an adult who was a healthcare worker with PCR-confirmed SARS-CoV-2 infection or an uninfected control (not recorded which). The sequenced material came from whole blood. The chain's CDR3 is CASSGLTEAFF. The CDR3 DNA follows: TGTGCCAGCAGTGGGTTAACTGAAGCTTTCTTT.